This entry lists 16 T cell receptor beta chains sequenced from one sample in a study of cytomegalovirus exposure and HLA in healthy donors. Libraries were prepared by immunoSEQ multiplex PCR; TCRdb keeps only in-frame clonotypes and omits some of them. The data show 120,000 or so clones, roughly nine tenths seen once. Sequencing was carried out using PBMCs. Receptors were obtained from a young woman in good health and CMV-seronegative.

This clone appeared once. The chain employs TRBV9 and TRBJ2-1; TRBD2 aligns across 8 bases. The length of the CDR3 is 17 residues. The germline gives CDR1 SGDLS, CDR2 YYNGEE. With V trimmed by 0 bases and J by 5 bases, 10 bases remained unmatched. The CDR3 nucleotides are TGTGCCAGCAGCGTAGTAAGTGGCGGGGGGCCCCACAATGAGCAGTTCTTC. As protein: CASSVVSGGGPHNEQFF.

V and J are TRBV9 and TRBJ2-3; 8 nucleotides agree with TRBD2. With V trimmed by 3 bases and J by 6 bases, 12 bases remained unmatched. CDR1 is SGDLS and CDR2 is YYNGEE in the germline V gene. The CDR3 consists of 16 residues. The CDR3: CASSERGLGYTDTQYF. For the CDR3, the DNA is TGTGCCAGCAGCGAGAGGGGACTAGGGTACACGGATACGCAGTATTTT. The full variable domain, rest sourced from reference TRBV9 and TRBJ2-3, is DSGVTQTPKHLITATGQRVTLRCSPRSGDLSVYWYQQSLDQGLQFLIQYYNGEERAKGNILERFSAQQFPDLHSELNLSSLELGDSALYFCASSERGLGYTDTQYFGPGTRLTVL.

The chain links TRBV28 to TRBJ2-2; TRBD2 aligns across 12 bases. In germline, CDR1 is MDHEN, CDR2 SYDVKM. V trimming: 2 bases; J trimming: 5 bases; junction bases outside the gene matches: 6. The CDR3 is 17 amino acids. CDR3 bases: TGTGCCAGCAGTTTAAGACGCACTAGCGGGGGGACCGGGGAGCTGTTTTTT. It specifies CASSLRRTSGGTGELFF.

The chain joins TRBV11-2 to TRBJ2-1; D might be TRBD2 (5 bases). Germline values: CDR1 SGHAT, CDR2 FQNNGV. Between the trimmed V and J ends, which lost 6 bases and 0 bases, there was a span of 12 bases. The length of the CDR3 is 15 residues. The CDR3 is CASSRTSSSYNEQFF. The DNA for the CDR3 is TGTGCCAGCAGTCGGACTTCTTCCTCCTACAATGAGCAGTTCTTC.

CDR3: CASSSWTGGEQYF. The CDR3 region has the DNA TGCGCCAGCAGCTCCTGGACAGGCGGCGAGCAGTACTTC. The chain carries TRBV5-1 and TRBJ2-7, with 7 bases matching TRBD1. J gave up 6 bases and V 3 bases, and 6 bases lay outside the gene matches. The germline V gene encodes CDR1 SGHRS and CDR2 YFSETQ. The CDR3 loop spans 13 amino acids.

The V call is TRBV27, the J call TRBJ2-2; the match to TRBD1 covers 9 bases. In germline, CDR1 is MNHEY, CDR2 SMNVEV (reference sequence). CDR3 length: 16 amino acids. Trimming cost V 9 bases and J 1 base; bases outside gene matches: 9. CDR3 sequence reads: CASRIPGQGNTGELFF. The CDR3 coding sequence is TGTGCCAGTCGTATCCCGGGACAGGGGAACACCGGGGAGCTGTTTTTT.

The chain couples TRBV29-1 to TRBJ1-1; maybe TRBD1 (6 bases). In germline, CDR1 is SQVTM, CDR2 ANQGSEA. Trimming stripped 2 bases from V and 4 bases from J, with 8 bases between. CDR3 length: 12 amino acids. The CDR3 protein is CSVESGVTEAFF. The CDR3 nucleotides are TGCAGCGTTGAATCAGGGGTCACTGAAGCTTTCTTT. The variable domain in full, completed from reference TRBV29-1 and TRBJ1-1, reads SAVISQKPSRDICQRGTSLTIQCQVDSQVTMMFWYRQQPGQSLTLIATANQGSEATYESGFVIDKFPISRPNLTFSTLTVSNMSPEDSSIYLCSVESGVTEAFFGQGTRLTVV.

The rearrangement uses TRBV5-1 and TRBJ2-1, with a weak D call TRBD2 (6 bases). V lost 4 bases and J 9 bases, leaving 17 bases between the germline ends. Looked up from germline, CDR1 is SGHRS and CDR2 is YFSETQ. CDR3 length equals 14 residues. The CDR3 DNA is TGCGCCAGCAGCAACCGGGGCGGGACTCGTGAGCAGTTCTTC. Amino acid sequence: CASSNRGGTREQFF.

This rearrangement joins TRBV7-6 to TRBJ2-2; possible D gene TRBD1, 6 bases. The V and J ends lost 5 bases and 2 bases respectively, with 12 bases between them. Germline V CDR1 and CDR2: SGHVS, FNYEAQ. CDR3 length: 15 amino acids. The CDR3 reads CASSKRGGNTGELFF. The DNA for the CDR3 is TGTGCCAGCAGCAAACGAGGGGGTAACACCGGGGAGCTGTTTTTT.

The V call is TRBV7-2, the J call TRBJ2-3; 10 nucleotides match TRBD2. Per the germline V gene, CDR1 is SGHTA and CDR2 is FQGNSA. The CDR3 spans 15 residues. After removal of 3 bases from V and 0 bases from J, the junction contained 0 bases not matched to a gene. The CDR3 reads CASSFSGRSTDTQYF. CDR3 DNA sequence: TGTGCCAGCAGCTTTAGCGGGAGGAGCACAGATACGCAGTATTTT. The variable domain in full, completed from reference TRBV7-2 and TRBJ2-3, reads GAGVSQSPSNKVTEKGKDVELRCDPISGHTALYWYRQSLGQGLEFLIYFQGNSAPDKSGLPSDRFSAERTGGSVSTLTIQRTQQEDSAVYLCASSFSGRSTDTQYFGPGTRLTVL.

With regard to this clone: Other DNA sequences in this sample translate to the same CDR3. V and J are TRBV19 and TRBJ1-5, with 8 nucleotides matching TRBD1. CDR1 is LNHDA, CDR2 SQIVND, per germline (reference sequence). Losses at the gene ends were 5 bases for V and 2 bases for J; bases not matched to a gene: 2. The CDR3 runs to 14 residues. The CDR3 here is CASSPTGGNQPQHF. In DNA, the CDR3 is TGTGCCAGTAGTCCGACAGGGGGCAATCAGCCCCAGCATTTT.

The chain links TRBV7-9 to TRBJ1-2; D is ambiguous. This CDR3 comprises 13 residues. The germline gives CDR1 SEHNR, CDR2 FQNEAQ (reference sequence). Trimming took off 5 bases at V and 10 bases at J, with 17 bases between the two ends. CDR3 DNA: TGTGCCAGCAGCCCTGGGAGCCGGTGGGACTACACCTTC. Its translation is CASSPGSRWDYTF.

The chain uses TRBV10-3 and TRBJ2-3; 13 bases are shared with TRBD2. The CDR3 is 15 amino acids. The germline gives CDR1 ENHRY, CDR2 SYGVKD. J was trimmed by 2 bases and V by 5 bases; bases with no gene match: 1. CDR3 amino acids: CAISTSGGATDTQYF. CDR3 DNA sequence: TGTGCCATCAGTACTAGCGGGGGGGCCACAGATACGCAGTATTTT.

The chain combines TRBV6-5 with TRBJ1-1, with 8 bases identical to TRBD1. The CDR3 has 14 amino acids. The germline V gene encodes CDR1 MNHEY and CDR2 SVGAGI. With V trimmed by 7 bases and J by 1 base, 5 bases remained unmatched. DNA for the CDR3: TGTGCCAGCAATAACAGGGGGTCGAACACTGAAGCTTTCTTT. Translating gives CASNNRGSNTEAFF.

The chain has TRBV6-5 and TRBJ1-4; a weak D match, TRBD1 (5 bases). V was shortened by 5 bases and J by 2 bases, with 9 bases between the two germline ends. There are 14 residues in the CDR3. Germline CDR1 reads MNHEY; CDR2 reads SVGAGI. CDR3 nucleotide sequence: TGTGCCAGCAGTCGACAGAAGACTAATGAAAAACTGTTTTTT. It translates to CASSRQKTNEKLFF.

On this clone itself: One junction end disagrees with the germline gene, perhaps due to a read error. The chain links TRBV13 to TRBJ2-1, with 7 nucleotides matching TRBD2. The CDR3 consists of 11 residues. The germline gives CDR1 PRHDT, CDR2 FYEKMQ (reference sequence). CDR3 sequence (DNA): TGTGCCAGCAGCTTAGCGGGAGGACCCCTCTTC. Its translation is CASSLAGGPLF.